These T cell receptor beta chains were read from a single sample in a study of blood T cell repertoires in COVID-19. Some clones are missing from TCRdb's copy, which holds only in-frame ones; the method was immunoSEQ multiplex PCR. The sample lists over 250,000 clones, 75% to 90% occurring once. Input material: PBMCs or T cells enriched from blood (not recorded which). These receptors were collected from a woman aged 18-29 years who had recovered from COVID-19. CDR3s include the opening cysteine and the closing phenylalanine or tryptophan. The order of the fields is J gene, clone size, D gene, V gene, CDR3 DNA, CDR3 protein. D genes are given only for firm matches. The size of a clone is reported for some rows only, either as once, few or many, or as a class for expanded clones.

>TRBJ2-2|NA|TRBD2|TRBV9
TGTGCCAGCAGCGTAGGAGCGGGGGGCCCCCACACCGGGGAGCTGTTTTTT
CASSVGAGGPHTGELFF
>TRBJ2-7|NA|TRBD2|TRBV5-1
TGCGCCAGCAGCTTGAGGACTAGCGGGGAGGCCGAGCAGTACTTC
CASSLRTSGEAEQYF
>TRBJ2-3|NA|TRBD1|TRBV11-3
TGTGCCAGCAGCAGGACAGGGTGGGATACGCAGTATTTT
CASSRTGWDTQYF
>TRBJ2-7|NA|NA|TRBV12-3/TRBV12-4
TGTGCCAGCTCAACCCCATCGGGGGGCGAGTACTTC
CASSTPSGGEYF
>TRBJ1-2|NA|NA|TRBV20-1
TGCAGTGCTAGTAACAGGAAAAACTATGGCTACACCTTC
CSASNRKNYGYTF
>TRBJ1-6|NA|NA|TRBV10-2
TGCGCCAGCAGTGAGGGGGGGGATTCACCCCTCCACTTT
CASSEGGDSPLHF
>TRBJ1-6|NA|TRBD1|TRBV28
TGTGCCAGCAGTCCACCCCCGGGACAGGCCAGCTCCTATAATTCACCCCTCCACTTT
CASSPPPGQASSYNSPLHF
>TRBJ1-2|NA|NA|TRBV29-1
TGCAGCGAATCGGGCGGGGGAGATGGCTACACCTTC
CSESGGGDGYTF
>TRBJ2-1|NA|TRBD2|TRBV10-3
TGTGCCATCAGTGAGGAGGCGGGGACTAGAGACAATGAGCAGTTCTTC
CAISEEAGTRDNEQFF
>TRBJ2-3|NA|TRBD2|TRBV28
TGTGCCAGCAGTTTTTTAGCGGGGGGTAGCACAGATACGCAGTATTTT
CASSFLAGGSTDTQYF
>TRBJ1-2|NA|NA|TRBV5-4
TGTGCCAGCAGCCGTGGGCCGGGGAACTATGGCTACACCTTC
CASSRGPGNYGYTF
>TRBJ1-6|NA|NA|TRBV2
TGTGCCGGTGCCGCAGGCCTAAATTCACCCCTCCACTTT
CAGAAGLNSPLHF
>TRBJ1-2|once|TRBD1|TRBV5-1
TGCGCCAGCAGCTTGACCGGGACAGGGTCTGGCTACACCTTC
CASSLTGTGSGYTF
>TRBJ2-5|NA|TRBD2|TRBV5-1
TGCGCCAGCAGCTTGGCTAGCGGGGGGCACCGGGGAATAGAGACCCAGTACTTC
CASSLASGGHRGIETQYF
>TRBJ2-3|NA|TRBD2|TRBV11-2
TGTGCCAGCAGCCCACAGGCTAGCGGGGTAGATACGCAGTATTTT
CASSPQASGVDTQYF
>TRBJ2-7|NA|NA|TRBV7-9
TGTGCCAGCAGCTTAGGGCAGGGGAATAACGAGCAGTACTTC
CASSLGQGNNEQYF
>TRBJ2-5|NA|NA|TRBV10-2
TGCGCCAGCAGTGACATGGGAGGCGAAGAGACCCAGTACTTC
CASSDMGGEETQYF
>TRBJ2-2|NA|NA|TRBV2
TGTGCCAGCAGTCACCGGACAGAGAACACCGGGGAGCTGTTTTTT
CASSHRTENTGELFF
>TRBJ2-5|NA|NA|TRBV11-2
TGTGCCAGCAGCTTTGGGCAGCAAGAGACCCAGTACTTC
CASSFGQQETQYF
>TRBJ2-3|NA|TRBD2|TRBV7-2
TGTGCCTTTACCCCTTCGGGGGGGCTTACAGATACGCAGTATTTT
CAFTPSGGLTDTQYF
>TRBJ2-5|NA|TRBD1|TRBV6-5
TGTGCCAGCAGGTCCCGCCAGGGGGTATTTGAGACCCAGTACTTC
CASRSRQGVFETQYF
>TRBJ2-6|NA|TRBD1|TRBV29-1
TGCAGCGCCGCCGGGACAGAGACCTCTGGGGCCAACGTCCTGACTTTC
CSAAGTETSGANVLTF
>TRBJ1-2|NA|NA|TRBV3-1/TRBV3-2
TGTGCCAGCAGCCTTCTACAGGGCCATGGCTACACCTTC
CASSLLQGHGYTF
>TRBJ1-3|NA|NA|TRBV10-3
TGTGCCATCAGTGAACAATTAGGAGACTCTGGAAACACCATATATTTT
CAISEQLGDSGNTIYF
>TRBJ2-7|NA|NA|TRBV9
TGTGCCAGCAGCGAAGGGACGGGGCAGGGGTACGAGCAGTACTTC
CASSEGTGQGYEQYF
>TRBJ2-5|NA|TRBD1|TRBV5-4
TGTGCCAGCAGCCTCGGACAGGGGGTCCGAGAGACCCAGTACTTC
CASSLGQGVRETQYF
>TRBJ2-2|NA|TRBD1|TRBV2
TGTGCCAGAACGAACAGGGGGCTAAGGAACACCGGGGAGCTGTTTTTT
CARTNRGLRNTGELFF
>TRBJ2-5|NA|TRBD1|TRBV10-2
TGCGCCAGCAGACAGGGGGCGACCCAGTACTTC
CASRQGATQYF
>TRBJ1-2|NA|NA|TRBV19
TGTGCCAGTAGTATCTTTATAGAGAACTATGGCTACACCTTC
CASSIFIENYGYTF
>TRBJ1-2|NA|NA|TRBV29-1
TGCAGCGTGGAGATCGGGGGAGTAGGCGGCTACACCTTC
CSVEIGGVGGYTF
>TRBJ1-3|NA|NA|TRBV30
TGTGCCTGGAGGGGATTCCCCGCGGGCTCCACAGGAAACACCATATATTTT
CAWRGFPAGSTGNTIYF
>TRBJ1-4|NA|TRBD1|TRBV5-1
TGCGCCAGCAGCCAGAGACCCGGGACAGGGGCAACTAATGAAAAACTGTTTTTT
CASSQRPGTGATNEKLFF
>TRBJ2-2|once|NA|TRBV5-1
TGCGCCAGCAGCCCGAGTTACGGACTCCGGTTCCCCGGGGAGCTGTTTTTT
CASSPSYGLRFPGELFF
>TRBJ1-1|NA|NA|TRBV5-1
TGCGCCAGCAGGACAGCCGGCATGAACACTGAAGCTTTCTTT
CASRTAGMNTEAFF
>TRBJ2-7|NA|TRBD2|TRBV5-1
TGCGCCAGCAGCTTGGTTAGCGGGGCCTACGAGCAGTACTTC
CASSLVSGAYEQYF
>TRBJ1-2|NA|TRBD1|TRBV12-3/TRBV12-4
TGTGCCAGCAGTCCCCGCAGGGGGGATGGCTACACCTTC
CASSPRRGDGYTF
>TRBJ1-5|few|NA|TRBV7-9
TGTGCCAGCAGCCAAACGGGGGATAGGAGCAATCAGCCCCAGCATTTT
CASSQTGDRSNQPQHF
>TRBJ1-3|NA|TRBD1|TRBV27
TGTGCCAGCAGTTTCGGACAGGGGAGCACCATATATTTT
CASSFGQGSTIYF
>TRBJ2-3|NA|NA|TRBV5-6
TGTGCCAGCAGCTTGGTGACGGGGATCACAGATACGCAGTATTTT
CASSLVTGITDTQYF
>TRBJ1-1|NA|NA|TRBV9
TGTGCCAGCAGCGCCACCGTTGAGGGCCGGGGCACTGAAGCTTTCTTT
CASSATVEGRGTEAFF
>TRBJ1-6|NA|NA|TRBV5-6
TGTGCCAGCAGCTTGGTACAGGGTGGTTCACCCCTCCACTTT
CASSLVQGGSPLHF
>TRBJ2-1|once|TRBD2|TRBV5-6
TGTGCCAGCAGCCCCTGGGGAGGGCGCGAGCAGTTCTTC
CASSPWGGREQFF
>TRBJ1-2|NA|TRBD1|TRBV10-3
TGTGCCATCAGCCCCACAGGGGACGGCTACACCTTC
CAISPTGDGYTF